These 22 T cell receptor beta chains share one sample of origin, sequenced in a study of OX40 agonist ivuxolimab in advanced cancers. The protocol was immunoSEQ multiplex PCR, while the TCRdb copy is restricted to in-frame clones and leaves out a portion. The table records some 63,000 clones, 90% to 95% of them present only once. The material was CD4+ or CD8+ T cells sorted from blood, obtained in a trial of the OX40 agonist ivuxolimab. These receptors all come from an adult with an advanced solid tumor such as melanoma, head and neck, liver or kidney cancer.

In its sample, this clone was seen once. The CDR3 region has the DNA TGTGCCAGACGGGGAGGGACTAGCGGATCAGATACGCAGTATTTT. Amino acids: CARRGGTSGSDTQYF. V is TRBV2 and J is TRBJ2-3; TRBD2 aligns across 11 bases. With V trimmed by 9 bases and J by 4 bases, 9 bases remained unmatched. The germline V gene encodes CDR1 SNHLY and CDR2 FYNNEI. The CDR3 runs to 15 residues. Combining the CDR3 with reference TRBV2 and TRBJ2-3 gives the whole variable domain EPEVTQTPSHQVTQMGQEVILRCVPISNHLYFYWYRQILGQKVEFLVSFYNNEISEKSEIFDDQFSVERPDGSNFTLKIRSTKLEDSAMYFCARRGGTSGSDTQYFGPGTRLTVL.

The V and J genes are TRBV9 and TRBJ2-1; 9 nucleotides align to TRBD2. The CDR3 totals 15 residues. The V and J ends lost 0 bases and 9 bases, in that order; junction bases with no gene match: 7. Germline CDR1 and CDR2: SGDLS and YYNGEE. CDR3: CASSVEGTSTLEQFF. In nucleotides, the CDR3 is TGTGCCAGCAGCGTAGAGGGGACTAGCACTCTTGAGCAGTTCTTC.

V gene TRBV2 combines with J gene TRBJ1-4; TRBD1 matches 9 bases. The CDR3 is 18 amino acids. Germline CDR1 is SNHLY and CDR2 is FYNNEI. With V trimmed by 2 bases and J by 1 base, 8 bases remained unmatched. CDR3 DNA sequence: TGTGCCAGCAGTGAACAGACAGGGGGTAGTCTAACTAATGAAAAACTGTTTTTT. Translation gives CASSEQTGGSLTNEKLFF.

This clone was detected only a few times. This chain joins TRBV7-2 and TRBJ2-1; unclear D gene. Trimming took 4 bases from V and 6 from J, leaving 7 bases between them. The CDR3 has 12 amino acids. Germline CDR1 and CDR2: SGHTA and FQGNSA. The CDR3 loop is CASSYFSNEQFF. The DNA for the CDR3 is TGTGCCAGCAGCTACTTTAGCAATGAGCAGTTCTTC. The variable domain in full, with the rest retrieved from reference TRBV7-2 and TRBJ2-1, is GAGVSQSPSNKVTEKGKDVELRCDPISGHTALYWYRQSLGQGLEFLIYFQGNSAPDKSGLPSDRFSAERTGGSVSTLTIQRTQQEDSAVYLCASSYFSNEQFFGPGTRLTVL.

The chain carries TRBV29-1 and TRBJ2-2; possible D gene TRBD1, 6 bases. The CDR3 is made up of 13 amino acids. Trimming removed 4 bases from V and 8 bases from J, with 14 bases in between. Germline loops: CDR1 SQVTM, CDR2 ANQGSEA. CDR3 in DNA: TGCAGCGTTGGCCCCAGGGGAACAGGGGAGCTGTTTTTT. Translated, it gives CSVGPRGTGELFF.

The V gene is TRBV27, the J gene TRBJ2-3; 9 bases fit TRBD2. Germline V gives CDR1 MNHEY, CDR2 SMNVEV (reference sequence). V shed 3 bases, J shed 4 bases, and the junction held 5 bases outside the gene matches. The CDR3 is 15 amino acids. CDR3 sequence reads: CASSLLAGRADTQYF. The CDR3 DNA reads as TGTGCCAGCAGTTTGCTAGCGGGACGGGCAGATACGCAGTATTTT.

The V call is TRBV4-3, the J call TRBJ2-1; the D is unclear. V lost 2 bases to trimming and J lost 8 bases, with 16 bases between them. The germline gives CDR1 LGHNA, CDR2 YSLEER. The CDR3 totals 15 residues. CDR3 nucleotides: TGCGCCAGCAGCCAATCGACGGGCCGACGGGATGAGCAGTTCTTC. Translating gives CASSQSTGRRDEQFF.

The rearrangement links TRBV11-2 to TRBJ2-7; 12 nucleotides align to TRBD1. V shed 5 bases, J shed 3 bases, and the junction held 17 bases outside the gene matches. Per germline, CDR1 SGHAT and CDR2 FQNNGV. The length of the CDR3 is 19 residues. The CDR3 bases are TGTGCCAGCAGCGCCTACCGGGACAGGGGGCGCGGGGGAGGCTACGAGCAGTACTTC. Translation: CASSAYRDRGRGGGYEQYF.

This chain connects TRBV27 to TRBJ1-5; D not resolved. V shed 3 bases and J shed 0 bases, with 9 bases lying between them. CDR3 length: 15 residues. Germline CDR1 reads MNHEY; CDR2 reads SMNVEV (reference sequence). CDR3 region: CASSFLGLSNQPQHF. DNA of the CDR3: TGTGCCAGCAGTTTTCTCGGACTTAGCAATCAGCCCCAGCATTTT.

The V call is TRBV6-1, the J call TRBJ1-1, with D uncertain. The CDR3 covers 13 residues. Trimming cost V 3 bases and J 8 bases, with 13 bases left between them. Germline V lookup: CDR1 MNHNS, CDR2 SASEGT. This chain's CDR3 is CASSDWFSREAFF. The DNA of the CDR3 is TGTGCCAGCAGTGACTGGTTTTCAAGGGAAGCTTTCTTT.

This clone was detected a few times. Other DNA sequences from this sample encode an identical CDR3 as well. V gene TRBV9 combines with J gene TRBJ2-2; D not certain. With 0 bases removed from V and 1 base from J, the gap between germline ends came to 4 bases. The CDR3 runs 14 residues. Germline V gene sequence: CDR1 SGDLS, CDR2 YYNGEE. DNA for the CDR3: TGTGCCAGCAGCGTAGGAGGGAACACCGGGGAGCTGTTTTTT. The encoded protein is CASSVGGNTGELFF.

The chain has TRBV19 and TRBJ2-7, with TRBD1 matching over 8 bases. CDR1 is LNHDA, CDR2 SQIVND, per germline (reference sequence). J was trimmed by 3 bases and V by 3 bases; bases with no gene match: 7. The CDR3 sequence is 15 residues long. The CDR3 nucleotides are TGTGCCAGTAGTATCGGACAGGGTATCTTCTACGAGCAGTACTTC. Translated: CASSIGQGIFYEQYF.

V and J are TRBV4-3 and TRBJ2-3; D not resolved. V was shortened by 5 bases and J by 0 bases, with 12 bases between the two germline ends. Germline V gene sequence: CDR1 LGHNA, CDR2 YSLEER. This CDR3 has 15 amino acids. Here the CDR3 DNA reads TGCGCCAGCAGCAAGGAGCTTACCAGCACAGATACGCAGTATTTT. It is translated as CASSKELTSTDTQYF.

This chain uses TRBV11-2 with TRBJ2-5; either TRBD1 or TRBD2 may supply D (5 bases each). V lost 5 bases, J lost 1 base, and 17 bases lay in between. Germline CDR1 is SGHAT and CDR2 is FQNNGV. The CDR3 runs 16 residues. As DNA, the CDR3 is TGTGCCAGCAGCCCCACAGGACAACTAGTCCAAGAGACCCAGTACTTC. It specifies CASSPTGQLVQETQYF.

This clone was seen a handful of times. The DNA of the CDR3 is TGTGCCAGCAGCGTAGGCGGAGGCTACACAGATACGCAGTATTTT. This gives the protein CASSVGGGYTDTQYF. The chain joins TRBV9 to TRBJ2-3; TRBD2 might be the D (5 bases). Trimming removed 0 bases from V and 2 bases from J, with 10 bases in between. This CDR3 has 15 residues. From germline, CDR1 is SGDLS and CDR2 YYNGEE.

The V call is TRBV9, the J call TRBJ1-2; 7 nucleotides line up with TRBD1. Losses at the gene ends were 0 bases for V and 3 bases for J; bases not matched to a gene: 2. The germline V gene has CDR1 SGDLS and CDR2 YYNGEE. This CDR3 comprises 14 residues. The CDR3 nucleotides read TGTGCCAGCAGCGTAGAAGGGACAGACTATGGCTACACCTTC. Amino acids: CASSVEGTDYGYTF.

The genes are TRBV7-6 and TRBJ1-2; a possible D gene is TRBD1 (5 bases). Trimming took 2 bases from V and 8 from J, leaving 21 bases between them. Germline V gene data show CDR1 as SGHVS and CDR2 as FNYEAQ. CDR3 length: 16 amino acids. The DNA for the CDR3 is TGTGCCAGCAGCTTAAGGCCGGGACCGGGCCATGAGGGCTACACCTTC. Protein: CASSLRPGPGHEGYTF.

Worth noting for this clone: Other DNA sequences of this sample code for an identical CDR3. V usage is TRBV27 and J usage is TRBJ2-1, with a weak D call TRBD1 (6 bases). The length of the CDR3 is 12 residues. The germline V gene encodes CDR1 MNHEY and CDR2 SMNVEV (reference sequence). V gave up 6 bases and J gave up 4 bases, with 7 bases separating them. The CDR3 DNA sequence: TGTGCCAGCAGAACAGGGTACAATGAGCAGTTCTTC. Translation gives CASRTGYNEQFF.

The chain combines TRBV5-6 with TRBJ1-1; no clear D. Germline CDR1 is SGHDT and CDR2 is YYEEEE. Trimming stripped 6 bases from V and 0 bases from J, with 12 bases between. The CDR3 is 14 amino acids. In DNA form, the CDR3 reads TGTGCCAGCACTCCGGGGTTTATGAACACTGAAGCTTTCTTT. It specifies CASTPGFMNTEAFF.

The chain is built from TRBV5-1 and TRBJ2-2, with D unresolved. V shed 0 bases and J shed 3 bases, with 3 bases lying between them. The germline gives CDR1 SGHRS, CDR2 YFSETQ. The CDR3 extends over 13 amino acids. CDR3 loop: CASSLADTGELFF. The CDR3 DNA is TGCGCCAGCAGCTTGGCAGACACCGGGGAGCTGTTTTTT.

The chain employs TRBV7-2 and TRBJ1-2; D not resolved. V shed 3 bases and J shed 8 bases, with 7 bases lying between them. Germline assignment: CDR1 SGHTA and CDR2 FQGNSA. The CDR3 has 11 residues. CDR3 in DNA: TGTGCCAGCAGCTTGTTAAAGGGCTACACCTTC. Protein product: CASSLLKGYTF.

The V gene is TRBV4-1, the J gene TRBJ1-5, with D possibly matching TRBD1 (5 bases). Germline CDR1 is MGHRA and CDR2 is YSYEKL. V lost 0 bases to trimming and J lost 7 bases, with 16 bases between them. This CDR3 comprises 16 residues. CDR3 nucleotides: TGCGCCAGCAGCCAAGAGGGCCCGGGGGTAGGGCAGCCCCAGCATTTT. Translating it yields CASSQEGPGVGQPQHF.